This entry describes one T cell receptor (beta chain). The entry originates in a study of OX40 agonist ivuxolimab in advanced cancers. As for the study in general: Dose-escalation patients were diagnosed with hepatocellular carcinoma, melanoma, renal cell cancer or head and neck cancer.

In germline, CDR1 is SGHRS, CDR2 YFSETQ. The V and J ends lost 2 bases and 1 base respectively, with 15 bases between them. The CDR3 is 16 residues long. Profiling relied on immunoSEQ multiplex PCR, and the TCRdb table lists in-frame clones only, not all of them. Of roughly 41,000 clones in the sample, about four fifths are singletons; the top ten hold around 2%. The chain joins TRBV5-1 to TRBJ1-1; D is unresolved. This specimen consisted of CD4+ or CD8+ T cells sorted from blood, obtained in a trial of the OX40 agonist ivuxolimab. This TCR derives from an adult with an advanced solid tumor such as melanoma, head and neck, liver or kidney cancer. Here the CDR3 DNA reads TGCGCCAGCAGCTTCGGGCAAGAGTTTAGGAACACTGAAGCTTTCTTT. Translating gives CASSFGQEFRNTEAFF.